Following are 8 T cell receptor beta chains from one sample sequenced in a study of blood T cell repertoires in COVID-19. Repertoires were generated with immunoSEQ multiplex PCR, while TCRdb's copy carries only in-frame clones and drops some. The data contain over 45,000 clones, about 91% of them singletons. The sequencing input was peripheral blood. These receptors came from a man aged 35 to 55 with COVID-19, enrolled during active disease.

J is TRBJ1-5 and V is TRBV5-6; 7 bases fit TRBD1. J gave up 2 bases and V 1 base, and 3 bases lay outside the gene matches. CDR3 size: 15 residues. CDR1 SGHDT and CDR2 YYEEEE come from the germline V gene. The CDR3 DNA sequence: TGTGCCAGCAGCTTGACAGGGGCGGGCAATCAGCCCCAGCATTTT. Encoded protein: CASSLTGAGNQPQHF.

This chain connects TRBV12-5 to TRBJ1-2; weak D call: TRBD1 (6 bases). The CDR3 length is 17 residues. CDR1 and CDR2 from the germline V gene are LGHNT and FRNRAP. The V gene lost 2 bases and the J gene lost 0 bases, with 16 bases spanning the gap. As DNA, the CDR3 is TGTGCTAGTGGTTTGCCCTCCGGCAGGGGAACTAACTATGGCTACACCTTC. It encodes CASGLPSGRGTNYGYTF. The full variable domain, its missing parts supplied by reference TRBV12-5 and TRBJ1-2, is DARVTQTPRHKVTEMGQEVTMRCQPILGHNTVFWYRQTMMQGLELLAYFRNRAPLDDSGMPKDRFSAEMPDATLATLKIQPSEPRDSAVYFCASGLPSGRGTNYGYTFGSGTRLTVV.

This clone was detected once. The rearrangement joins TRBV6-5 to TRBJ1-2, with 7 nucleotides matching TRBD1. The CDR3 covers 15 residues. CDR1 is MNHEY and CDR2 is SVGAGI in the germline V gene. With V trimmed by 5 bases and J by 6 bases, 12 bases remained unmatched. The CDR3 reads CASSPGQFKANGYTF. The CDR3 DNA reads as TGTGCCAGCAGTCCGGGACAGTTCAAGGCCAATGGCTACACCTTC.

This chain links TRBV5-1 with TRBJ2-7, with D uncertain. The V gene lost 3 bases and the J gene lost 2 bases, with 3 bases spanning the gap. The CDR3 loop spans 11 amino acids. Per germline, CDR1 SGHRS and CDR2 YFSETQ. The CDR3 DNA sequence: TGCGCCAGCAGCTCCGCCTACGAGCAGTACTTC. As protein: CASSSAYEQYF.

This chain uses TRBV7-9 with TRBJ1-1; D is unresolved. The germline gives CDR1 SEHNR, CDR2 FQNEAQ (reference sequence). V lost 0 bases and J lost 1, with 3 bases in between. The CDR3 contains 13 residues. The CDR3 DNA reads TGTGCCAGCAGCTTAGCGGCGAACACTGAAGCTTTCTTT. Its protein is CASSLAANTEAFF. Filled out from reference TRBV7-9 and TRBJ1-1, the complete variable domain reads DTGVSQNPRHKITKRGQNVTFRCDPISEHNRLYWYRQTLGQGPEFLTYFQNEAQLEKSRLLSDRFSAERPKGSFSTLEIQRTEQGDSAMYLCASSLAANTEAFFGQGTRLTVV.

The chain is built from TRBV3-1 (or the pseudogene TRBV3-2) and TRBJ2-2; D is perhaps TRBD1 (5 bases). This CDR3 has 15 amino acids. In germline, CDR1 is LGHDT, CDR2 YNNKEL (reference sequence). V lost 1 base and J lost 5, with 11 bases in between. The CDR3: CASSQGQGKTGELFF. Written as DNA, the CDR3 is TGTGCCAGCAGCCAAGGGCAGGGAAAGACCGGGGAGCTGTTTTTT.

The chain uses TRBV20-1 and TRBJ1-1; no firm D call. Trimming stripped 3 bases from V and 8 bases from J, with 16 bases between. From germline, CDR1 is DFQATT and CDR2 SNEGSKA (reference sequence). The CDR3 extends over 13 amino acids. This CDR3 is CSASITVGLEAFF. As DNA, the CDR3 is TGCAGTGCTAGTATTACAGTAGGACTCGAAGCTTTCTTT.

V gene TRBV25-1 combines with J gene TRBJ1-4, with unresolved D. V shed 4 bases and J shed 7 bases, with 4 bases lying between them. Germline-derived CDR1 and CDR2 are MGHDK and SYGVNS. The length of the CDR3 is 11 residues. In DNA, the CDR3 is TGTGCCAGCAGTGCGGGTGAAAAACTGTTTTTT. It is translated as CASSAGEKLFF. Together with reference TRBV25-1 and TRBJ1-4, the CDR3 gives the full variable domain: EADIYQTPRYLVIGTGKKITLECSQTMGHDKMYWYQQDPGMELHLIHYSYGVNSTEKGDLSSESTVSRIRTEHFPLTLESARPSHTSQYLCASSAGEKLFFGSGTQLSVL.